This entry lists 7 T cell receptor beta chains sequenced from one sample in a study of blood T cell repertoires in COVID-19. Assay: immunoSEQ multiplex PCR; the TCRdb copy retains only in-frame clones and omits some. This table has under 350,000 clones, around 85% appearing once. Sequenced sample: peripheral blood. The receptors were sampled from a woman in her 70s with acute or convalescent COVID-19.

The V and J genes are TRBV5-1 and TRBJ2-3, with 7 bases lining up with TRBD2. The CDR3 extends over 14 amino acids. Trimming took 0 bases from V and 4 from J; bases not matched to a gene: 2. CDR1 and CDR2 from the germline V gene are SGHRS and YFSETQ. The CDR3 DNA follows: TGCGCCAGCAGCTTGGGACTAGCATCAGATACGCAGTATTTT. Translation: CASSLGLASDTQYF.

The V and J genes are TRBV29-1 and TRBJ1-1; no clear D gene. Germline CDR1 and CDR2: SQVTM and ANQGSEA. The length of the CDR3 is 11 residues. The V end lost 5 bases, the J end lost 6 bases, and 10 bases lay between the germline ends. The CDR3 loop reads CSVFLAAEAFF. CDR3 DNA sequence: TGCAGCGTTTTTCTAGCTGCTGAAGCTTTCTTT.

This clone turned up a few times. V usage is TRBV6-5 and J usage is TRBJ1-5; D call uncertain. V was cut by 5 bases and J by 7 bases, with 9 bases left in between. Looked up from germline, CDR1 is MNHEY and CDR2 is SVGAGI. The CDR3 is 12 residues long. The CDR3 loop reads CASSPLGQPQHF. The DNA of the CDR3 is TGTGCCAGCAGTCCACTAGGGCAGCCCCAGCATTTT.

J is TRBJ1-3 and V is TRBV4-1, with 8 bases that match TRBD1. Germline values: CDR1 MGHRA, CDR2 YSYEKL. The CDR3 is made up of 16 amino acids. V was clipped by 3 bases and J by 7 bases; unmatched bases: 11. Here the CDR3 reads CASSQRQGNGRNTIYF. As DNA, the CDR3 is TGCGCCAGCAGCCAGAGACAGGGGAACGGTAGGAACACCATATATTTT.

This chain joins TRBV15 and TRBJ2-1; 13 bases match TRBD2. Germline V gene lookup returns CDR1 LNHNV and CDR2 YYDKDF (reference sequence). This CDR3 has 14 residues. J gave up 6 bases and V 8 bases, and 4 bases lay outside the gene matches. CDR3 protein: CATRTSGGINEQFF. For the CDR3, the DNA is TGTGCCACCCGGACTAGCGGGGGAATCAATGAGCAGTTCTTC. The whole variable domain, remainder taken from reference TRBV15 and TRBJ2-1, is DAMVIQNPRYQVTQFGKPVTLSCSQTLNHNVMYWYQQKSSQAPKLLFHYYDKDFNNEADTPDNFQSRRPNTSFCFLDIRSPGLGDTAMYLCATRTSGGINEQFFGPGTRLTVL.

This clone appeared a single time. This chain joins TRBV30 and TRBJ1-1; 9 bases align to TRBD1. This CDR3 region has 14 residues. Germline CDR1 GTSNPN, CDR2 SVGIG (reference sequence). Losses at the gene ends were 5 bases for V and 5 bases for J; bases not matched to a gene: 9. In nucleotides, the CDR3 is TGTGCCTGGGCCGGCGAGGACAGGGGAACTGAAGCTTTCTTT. It translates to CAWAGEDRGTEAFF. Using reference TRBV30 and TRBJ1-1 for the parts outside the CDR3, the full variable domain is SQTIHQWPATLVQPVGSPLSLECTVEGTSNPNLYWYRQAAGRGLQLLFYSVGIGQISSEVPQNLSASRPQDRQFILSSKKLLLSDSGFYLCAWAGEDRGTEAFFGQGTRLTVV.

This sequence joins TRBV3-1 (or the pseudogene TRBV3-2) and TRBJ1-1; TRBD1 agrees at 8 bases. Trimming cost V 0 bases and J 5 bases; bases outside gene matches: 5. CDR1 is LGHDT and CDR2 is YNNKEL in the germline V gene (reference sequence). The length of the CDR3 is 15 residues. In DNA, the CDR3 is TGTGCCAGCAGCCAAGAGACAGGGGTAAGGACTGAAGCTTTCTTT. It yields the protein CASSQETGVRTEAFF.